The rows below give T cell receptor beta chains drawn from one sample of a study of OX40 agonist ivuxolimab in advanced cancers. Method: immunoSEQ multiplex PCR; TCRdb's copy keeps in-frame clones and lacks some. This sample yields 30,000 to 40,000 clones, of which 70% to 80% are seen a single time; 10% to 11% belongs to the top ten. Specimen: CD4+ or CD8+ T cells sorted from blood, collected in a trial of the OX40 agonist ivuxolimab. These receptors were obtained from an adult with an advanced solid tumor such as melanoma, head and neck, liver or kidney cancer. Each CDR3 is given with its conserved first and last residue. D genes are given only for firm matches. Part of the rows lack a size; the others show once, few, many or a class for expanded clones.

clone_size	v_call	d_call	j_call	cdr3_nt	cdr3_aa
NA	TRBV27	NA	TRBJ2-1	TGTGCCAGCAGTTTAGGTCCGAGCTCCTACAATGAGCAGTTCTTC	CASSLGPSSYNEQFF
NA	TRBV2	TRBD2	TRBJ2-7	TGTGCCAGCAGACCGATCCTGGGTGGACTAGCGGGGGGGCCGCACGAGCAGTACTTC	CASRPILGGLAGGPHEQYF
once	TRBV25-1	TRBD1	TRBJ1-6	TGTGCCAGCAGCCCACAGGGGGCTGCAAATTCACCCCTCCACTTT	CASSPQGAANSPLHF
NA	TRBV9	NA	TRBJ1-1	TGTGCCAGCAGCGTAGGCGAGAACACTGAAGCTTTCTTT	CASSVGENTEAFF
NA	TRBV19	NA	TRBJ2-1	TGTGCCAGTAGTATAGAGGGGCGGGGCTCCTACAATGAGCAGTTCTTC	CASSIEGRGSYNEQFF
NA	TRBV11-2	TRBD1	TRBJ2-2	TGTGCCAGCAGTGCAGGGGGTAACACCGGGGAGCTGTTTTTT	CASSAGGNTGELFF
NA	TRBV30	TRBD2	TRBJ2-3	TGTGCCTGGAGTGTAGGGCGGGCGGGGGGCACAGATACGCAGTATTTT	CAWSVGRAGGTDTQYF
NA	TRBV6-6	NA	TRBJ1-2	TGTGCCAGCAGTTACGGGTCGTACTATGGCTACACCTTC	CASSYGSYYGYTF
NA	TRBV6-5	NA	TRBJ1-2	TGTGCCAGCAGTTTGACAGAGACGGATGGCTACACCTTC	CASSLTETDGYTF
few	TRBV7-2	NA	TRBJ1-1	TGTGCCAGCAGACCCGACAGCACTGAAGCTTTCTTT	CASRPDSTEAFF
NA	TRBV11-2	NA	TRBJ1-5	TGTGCCAGCAGCTTGTATAGCAATCAGCCCCAGCATTTT	CASSLYSNQPQHF
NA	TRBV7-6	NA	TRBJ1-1	TGTGCCAGCAGCCTCTTTACCGGGACGGACACTGAAGCTTTCTTT	CASSLFTGTDTEAFF
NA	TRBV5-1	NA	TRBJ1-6	TGCGCCAGCAGCTTGGTGGGCAGGGGAGGTTCACCCCTCCACTTT	CASSLVGRGGSPLHF
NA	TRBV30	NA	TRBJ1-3	TGTGCCTGGAGTGTCGGTGGTAGCGGAGGAAACACCATATATTTT	CAWSVGGSGGNTIYF
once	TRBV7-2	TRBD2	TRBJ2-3	TGTGCCAGCAGCTTAGTGGCTAGCGGGGAGATTACGCAGTATTTT	CASSLVASGEITQYF
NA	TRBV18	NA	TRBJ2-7	TGTGCCAGCTCGCCTACTCCCCAGGGATACGAGCAGTACTTC	CASSPTPQGYEQYF
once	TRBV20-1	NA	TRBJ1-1	TGCAGTGCTGCCGATCAAGTTCGAGCTTTCTTT	CSAADQVRAFF
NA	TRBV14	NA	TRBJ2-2	TGTGCCAGCAGCCGTTCTTTGGGAGGCACCGGGGAGCTGTTTTTT	CASSRSLGGTGELFF
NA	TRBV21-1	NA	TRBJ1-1	TGTGCCAGCAGCAAATCGGTGAACACTGAAGCTTTCTTT	CASSKSVNTEAFF
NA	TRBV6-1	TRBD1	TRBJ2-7	TGTGCCAGCATCCCCCCGGGACAGGGGGCTTACGAGCAGTACTTC	CASIPPGQGAYEQYF
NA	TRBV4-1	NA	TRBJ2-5	TGCGCCAGCAGCCCGGACAGACCCCAAGAGACCCAGTACTTC	CASSPDRPQETQYF
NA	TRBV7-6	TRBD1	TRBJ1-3	TGTGCCAGCAGCTCGGGGACAGAGAGAAACACCATATATTTT	CASSSGTERNTIYF
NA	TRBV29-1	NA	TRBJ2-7	TGCAGCGTTGGGGGCAATTCAGGCACCTACGAGCAGTACTTC	CSVGGNSGTYEQYF
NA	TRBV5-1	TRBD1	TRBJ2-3	TGCGCCAGCAGCTTCCGGGACAGCGCTCAAAGTAGCACAGATACGCAGTATTTT	CASSFRDSAQSSTDTQYF
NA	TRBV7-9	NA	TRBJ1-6	TGTGCCAGCAGCCTAGCGGGGGCGCAAAATTCACCCCTCCACTTT	CASSLAGAQNSPLHF
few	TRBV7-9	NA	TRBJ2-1	TGTGCCAGCAGCTTCACTAGGATCGATGAGCAGTTCTTC	CASSFTRIDEQFF
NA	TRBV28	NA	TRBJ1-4	TGTGCCAGCAGTTTAGTCGGGTCCCCGGGAGAAAAACTGTTTTTT	CASSLVGSPGEKLFF
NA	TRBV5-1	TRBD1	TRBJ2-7	TGCGCCAGCAGCCAGGACAGGGGGCAGGAGCAGTACTTC	CASSQDRGQEQYF
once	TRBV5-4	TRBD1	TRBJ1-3	TGTGCCAGCAGCGGGGGACAGTCGAGCTCTGGAAACACCATATATTTT	CASSGGQSSSGNTIYF
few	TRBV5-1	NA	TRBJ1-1	TGCGCCAGCAGGAGGGAGACTGAAGCTTTCTTT	CASRRETEAFF
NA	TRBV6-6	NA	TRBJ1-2	TGTGCCAGCAGTTACGAAGGCATAGCTAGAGGCTACACCTTC	CASSYEGIARGYTF
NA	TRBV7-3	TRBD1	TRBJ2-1	TGTGCCAGCAGCTTAGGACAGGGGTCCCCCAATGAGCAGTTCTTC	CASSLGQGSPNEQFF
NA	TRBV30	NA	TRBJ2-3	TGTGCCTGGAGTGGTCGGCTAGCTCTCTCAGATACGCAGTATTTT	CAWSGRLALSDTQYF
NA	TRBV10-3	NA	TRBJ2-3	TGTGCCATCAACGGGGCAGGGGAGGTTACGCAGTATTTT	CAINGAGEVTQYF
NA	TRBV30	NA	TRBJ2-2	TGTGCCTGGAGTCAACCCCTAGGGACCGGGGAGCTGTTTTTT	CAWSQPLGTGELFF
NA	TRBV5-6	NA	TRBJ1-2	TGTGCCAGCAGCTACGGAGACTCTGGCTACACCTTC	CASSYGDSGYTF
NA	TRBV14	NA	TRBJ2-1	TGTGCCAGCAGCCAAGTGGGGGCGTCGTACAATGAGCAGTTCTTC	CASSQVGASYNEQFF
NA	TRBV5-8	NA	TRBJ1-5	TGTGCCAGCAGCTTGATCAGGACATCGAAAAATCAGCCCCAGCATTTT	CASSLIRTSKNQPQHF
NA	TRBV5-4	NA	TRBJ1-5	TGTGCCAGCAGCCGTGAAGGGGCGGCGCAGCCCCAGCATTTT	CASSREGAAQPQHF
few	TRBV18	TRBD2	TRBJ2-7	TGTGCCAGCTCCCAAGGAGCGGGGGCCTCCTACGAGCAGTACTTC	CASSQGAGASYEQYF
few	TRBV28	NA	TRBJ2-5	TGTGCCAGCAGTTTGTATCCGGGGCGGGAGACCCAGTACTTC	CASSLYPGRETQYF
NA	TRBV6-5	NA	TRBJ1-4	TGTGCCAGCAGAACTACAGGGTTGGCTCATGAAAAACTGTTTTTT	CASRTTGLAHEKLFF
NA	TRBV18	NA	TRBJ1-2	TGTGCCAGCTCACCGATCGGTATTGGGACAAGCGAGATAAACTATGGCTACACCTTC	CASSPIGIGTSEINYGYTF
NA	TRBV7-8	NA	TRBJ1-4	TGTGCCAGCAGCTTGACCTGGGGGTATGAAAAACTGTTTTTT	CASSLTWGYEKLFF
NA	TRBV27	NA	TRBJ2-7	TGTGCCAGCAGTTTGAAGGGGGCCTACGAGCAGTACTTC	CASSLKGAYEQYF
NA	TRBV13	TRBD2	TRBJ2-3	TGTGCCAGCAGCGGACTAGCGGGGGGGCGAGGCACAGATACGCAGTATTTT	CASSGLAGGRGTDTQYF
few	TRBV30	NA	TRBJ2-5	TGTGCCTGCCTCCCCCTGGTTGGGGTGGAGACCCAGTACTTC	CACLPLVGVETQYF